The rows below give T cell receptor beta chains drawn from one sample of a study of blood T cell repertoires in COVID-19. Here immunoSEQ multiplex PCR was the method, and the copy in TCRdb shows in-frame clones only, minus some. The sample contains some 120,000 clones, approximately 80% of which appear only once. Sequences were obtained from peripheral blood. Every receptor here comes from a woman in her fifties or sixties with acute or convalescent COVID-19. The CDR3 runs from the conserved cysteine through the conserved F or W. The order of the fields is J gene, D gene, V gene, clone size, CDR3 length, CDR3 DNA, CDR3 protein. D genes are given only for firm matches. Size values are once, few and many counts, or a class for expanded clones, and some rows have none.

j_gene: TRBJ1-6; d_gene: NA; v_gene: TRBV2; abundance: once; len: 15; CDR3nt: TGTGCCAGCAGTGAAGTTGTGCCAGGGGATTCACCCCTCCACTTT; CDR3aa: CASSEVVPGDSPLHF
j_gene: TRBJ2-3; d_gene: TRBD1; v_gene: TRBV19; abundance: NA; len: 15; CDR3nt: TGTGCCAGTAGTGTCGGGACAGGGTATTCGGATACGCAGTATTTT; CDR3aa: CASSVGTGYSDTQYF
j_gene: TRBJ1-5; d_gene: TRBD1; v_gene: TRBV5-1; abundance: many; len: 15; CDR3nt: TGCGCCAGCAGCCCACAGGGGGCAGGCAATCAGCCCCAGCATTTT; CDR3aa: CASSPQGAGNQPQHF
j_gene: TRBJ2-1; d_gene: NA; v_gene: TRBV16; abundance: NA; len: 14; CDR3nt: TGTGCCAGCAGCCGGGATCGGGGGGCAGATGAGCAGTTCTTC; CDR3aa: CASSRDRGADEQFF
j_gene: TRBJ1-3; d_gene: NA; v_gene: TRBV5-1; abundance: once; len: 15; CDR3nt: TGCGCCAGCAGCTTGGGAGGCGCCGTGGGAAACACCATATATTTT; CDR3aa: CASSLGGAVGNTIYF
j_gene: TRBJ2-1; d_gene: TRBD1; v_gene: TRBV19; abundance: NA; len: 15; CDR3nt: TGTGCCAGTAGTACCCCCAGGGGGCCCTACAATGAGCAGTTCTTC; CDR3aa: CASSTPRGPYNEQFF
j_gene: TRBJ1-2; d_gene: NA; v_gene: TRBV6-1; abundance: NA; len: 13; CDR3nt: TGTGCCAGCAGTGAACGGTCCCTGGATGGCTACACCTTC; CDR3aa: CASSERSLDGYTF
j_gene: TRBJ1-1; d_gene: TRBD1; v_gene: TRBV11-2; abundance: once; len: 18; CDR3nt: TGTGCCAGCAGCTTAGAACTCTTGGGCAGGGGGTGGAACACTGAAGCTTTCTTT; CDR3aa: CASSLELLGRGWNTEAFF
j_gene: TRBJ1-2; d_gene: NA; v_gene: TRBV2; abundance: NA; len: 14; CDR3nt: TGTGCCAGCAGTGAAAGGGGTACTAACTATGGCTACACCTTC; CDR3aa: CASSERGTNYGYTF
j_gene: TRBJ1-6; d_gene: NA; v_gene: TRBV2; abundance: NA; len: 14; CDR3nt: TGTGCCAGCAGTTCCACAGCGGGGGATTCACCCCTCCACTTT; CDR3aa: CASSSTAGDSPLHF
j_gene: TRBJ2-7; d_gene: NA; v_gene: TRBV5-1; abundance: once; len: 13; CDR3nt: TGCGCCAGCAGCTCCCGACAGTCCTACGAGCAGTACTTC; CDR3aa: CASSSRQSYEQYF
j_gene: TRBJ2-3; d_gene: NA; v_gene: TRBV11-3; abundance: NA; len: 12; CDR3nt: TGTGCCAGCAGCTTAGCAGGGGATACGCAGTATTTT; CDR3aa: CASSLAGDTQYF
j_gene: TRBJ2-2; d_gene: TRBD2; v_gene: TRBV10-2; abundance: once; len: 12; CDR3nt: TGCGCCAGCACTGGGGGGGCCGGGGAGCTGTTTTTT; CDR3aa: CASTGGAGELFF
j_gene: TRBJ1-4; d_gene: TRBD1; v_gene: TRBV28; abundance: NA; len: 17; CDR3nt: TGTGCCAGCAGTTCAACCGGGACAGGGGCCTCTAATGAAAAACTGTTTTTT; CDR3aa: CASSSTGTGASNEKLFF
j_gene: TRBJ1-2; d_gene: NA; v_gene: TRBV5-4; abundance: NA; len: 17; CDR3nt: TGTGCCAGCACCACGGCCTGGGGGACTGAAATTTGGTATGGCTACACCTTC; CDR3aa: CASTTAWGTEIWYGYTF
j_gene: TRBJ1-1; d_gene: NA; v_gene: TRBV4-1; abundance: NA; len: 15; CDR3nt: TGCGCCAGCAGCCAAGAGTCCAGGGTTTATGCTGAAGCTTTCTTT; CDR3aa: CASSQESRVYAEAFF
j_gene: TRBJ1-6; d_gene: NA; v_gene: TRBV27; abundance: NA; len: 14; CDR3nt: TGTGCCAGCAGTTTACGGGAAGACTATTCACCCCTCCACTTT; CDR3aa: CASSLREDYSPLHF